This T cell receptor beta chain comes out of a study of blood T cell repertoires in COVID-19. The wider study: In each case, the material was cDNA or gDNA derived from T cells, B-cell-depleted T cells, or PBMCs.

Trimming took off 4 bases at V and 0 bases at J, with 7 bases between the two ends. Looked up from germline, CDR1 is KGHDR and CDR2 is SFDVKD. The CDR3 extends over 14 amino acids. Sequenced by immunoSEQ multiplex PCR; TCRdb stores in-frame clones only, minus some. This table has about 60,000 clones, 80% to 90% appearing once. The chain uses TRBV24-1 and TRBJ2-3; D call uncertain. The origin of this receptor is a woman at least 80 years old with active COVID-19. Sequenced material: peripheral blood. In nucleotides, the CDR3 is TGTGCCACCAGTGACCCTACTAGCACAGATACGCAGTATTTT. It encodes CATSDPTSTDTQYF.